This TCR beta chain was observed in a study of cytomegalovirus exposure and HLA in healthy donors. The study ran its PCR with 60 Vbeta and 13 Jbeta primers. The repertoire was sequenced with immunoSEQ multiplex PCR; TCRdb's copy has only in-frame clones and lacks some. The table includes approximately 260,000 clones, 80% to 90% detected once. Sequenced input: PBMCs. The TCR sequence derives from a middle-aged woman in good health and CMV-seropositive.

CDR3 bases: TGTGCCAGCAGCTTCGACATGACCGCTGGCTACACCTTC. Protein product: CASSFDMTAGYTF. V usage is TRBV5-4 and J usage is TRBJ1-2; no firm D call. Trimming removed 2 bases at V and 7 bases at J, with 12 bases between. There are 13 residues in the CDR3. Germline V lookup: CDR1 SGHNT, CDR2 YYREEE (reference sequence).